One and the same sample provided the 28 T cell receptor beta chains below, sequenced in a study of cytomegalovirus exposure and HLA in healthy donors. The PCR made use of 60 Vbeta and 13 Jbeta primers. The table came from immunoSEQ multiplex PCR; TCRdb's copy has only in-frame clones and leaves some out. Of under 110,000 clones in the sample, 60% to 75% are singletons; the top ten hold 8% to 13%. The sample comprised PBMCs. Source of these receptors: a man aged 50-59 years in good health and CMV-seronegative.

The chain is built from TRBV6-5 and TRBJ2-7; possible D gene TRBD1, 5 bases. The CDR3 is made up of 15 amino acids. Germline values: CDR1 MNHEY, CDR2 SVGAGI. The V end lost 5 bases, the J end lost 2 bases, and 16 bases lay between the germline ends. CDR3: CASSVQGGTAYEQYF. In DNA, the CDR3 is TGTGCCAGCAGTGTTCAGGGTGGAACGGCCTACGAGCAGTACTTC.

The chain employs TRBV5-1 and TRBJ1-5; TRBD1 aligns across 9 bases. V was pared by 4 bases and J by 4 bases, with 6 bases of the junction left unmatched. This CDR3 is 15 amino acids long. From germline, CDR1 is SGHRS and CDR2 YFSETQ. The CDR3, as DNA: TGCGCCAGCAGCCCTGGACAGGGGTTAAATCAGCCCCAGCATTTT. Its protein product is CASSPGQGLNQPQHF.

V usage is TRBV5-1 and J usage is TRBJ2-5, with 7 bases identical to TRBD2. The J call is in doubt because the DNA end fits TRBJ2-7 better. The CDR3 has 16 amino acids. From germline, CDR1 is SGHRS and CDR2 YFSETQ. The CDR3 DNA sequence: TGCGCCAGCAGCTGGGGAGCAAGCGGGGCATCCTACGAGCAGTACTTC. Translation: CASSWGASGASYEQYF.

CDR3 DNA sequence: TGTGCCAGTAGTACGCCAGGGTACCAAGAGACCCAGTACTTC. Translated, it gives CASSTPGYQETQYF. The chain links TRBV19 to TRBJ2-5, with a possible D match to TRBD1 (5 bases). Trimming stripped 4 bases from V and 0 bases from J, with 9 bases between. In germline, CDR1 is LNHDA, CDR2 SQIVND (reference sequence). This CDR3 contains 14 residues.

The V call is TRBV7-9, the J call TRBJ2-5, with a weak D call TRBD1 (5 bases). The J call is uncertain, as TRBJ2-7 better fits the DNA end. The CDR3 contains 13 residues. Germline V CDR1 and CDR2: SEHNR, FQNEAQ (reference sequence). The CDR3 protein is CASSLVGVGEQYF. As DNA, the CDR3 is TGTGCCAGCAGCTTAGTAGGGGTGGGCGAGCAGTACTTC.

The V call is TRBV18, the J call TRBJ1-2, with 7 bases identical to TRBD1. Germline V gene sequence: CDR1 KGHSH, CDR2 LQKENI. The CDR3 has 13 residues. V trimming: 2 bases; J trimming: 4 bases; junction bases outside the gene matches: 1. The CDR3 DNA sequence: TGTGCCAGCTCACCAGGGACAGTCTATGGCTACACCTTC. It yields the protein CASSPGTVYGYTF.

This clone was counted between two and nine times. V and J are TRBV5-6 and TRBJ1-2; weak D call: TRBD1 (6 bases). This CDR3 has 13 residues. The V end lost 4 bases, the J end lost 8 bases, and 15 bases lay between the germline ends. The germline V gene has CDR1 SGHDT and CDR2 YYEEEE. The CDR3 region has the DNA TGTGCCAGCAGCCCTCCGACAGGTCAAGGCTACACCTTC. Its protein is CASSPPTGQGYTF.

This chain connects TRBV5-5 to TRBJ1-6; 7 nucleotides agree with TRBD1. The CDR3 is 14 residues long. Per germline, CDR1 SGHKS and CDR2 YYEKEE (reference sequence). V gave up 3 bases and J gave up 7 bases; unmatched junction bases: 4. As DNA, the CDR3 is TGTGCCAGCAGCTGGGGGACAGACAATTCACCCCTCCACTTT. Translated, it gives CASSWGTDNSPLHF.

This sequence joins TRBV28 and TRBJ1-1; 7 nucleotides match TRBD1. Germline lookup yields CDR1 MDHEN and CDR2 SYDVKM. This CDR3 contains 16 residues. The trim removed 2 bases at V and 0 bases at J, leaving 6 bases unmatched. This CDR3 reads CASSLQGVYMNTEAFF. The DNA for the CDR3 is TGTGCCAGCAGTTTACAGGGGGTATACATGAACACTGAAGCTTTCTTT.

The chain joins TRBV11-2 to TRBJ1-1; 7 positions agree with TRBD1. Trimming took 2 bases from V and 4 from J; bases not matched to a gene: 4. CDR3 length: 14 amino acids. Germline loops: CDR1 SGHAT, CDR2 FQNNGV. CDR3 nucleotide sequence: TGTGCCAGCAGCTTAAGACAGGGAATCACTGAAGCTTTCTTT. This encodes CASSLRQGITEAFF. The whole variable domain, filled in from reference TRBV11-2 and TRBJ1-1, reads EAGVAQSPRYKIIEKRQSVAFWCNPISGHATLYWYQQILGQGPKLLIQFQNNGVVDDSQLPKDRFSAERLKGVDSTLKIQPAKLEDSAVYLCASSLRQGITEAFFGQGTRLTVV.

The V gene is TRBV7-9, the J gene TRBJ2-1; 8 positions match TRBD2. CDR1 and CDR2 (germline): SEHNR, FQNEAQ (reference sequence). With V trimmed by 5 bases and J by 7 bases, 16 bases remained unmatched. This CDR3 is 17 amino acids long. CDR3 loop: CASSPKVAGTRANEQFF. The CDR3 bases are TGTGCCAGCAGCCCCAAGGTAGCCGGGACTAGGGCGAATGAGCAGTTCTTC.

The chain has TRBV11-3 and TRBJ2-2, with TRBD1 matching over 11 bases. The germline V gene has CDR1 SGHNT and CDR2 YENEEA. Losses at the gene ends were 3 bases for V and 7 bases for J; bases not matched to a gene: 13. The CDR3 is 18 amino acids. The CDR3 bases are TGTGCCAGCAGCTTTGGGAACTCTGGGACAGGGGGAATCGGGGAGCTGTTTTTT. Its translation: CASSFGNSGTGGIGELFF.

The chain uses TRBV11-2 and TRBJ1-3; tentatively, D is TRBD1 (6 bases). This CDR3 region has 17 residues. The germline gives CDR1 SGHAT, CDR2 FQNNGV. Trimming removed 1 base from V and 0 bases from J, with 13 bases in between. CDR3 DNA sequence: TGTGCCAGCAGCTTAGGAGGCCACAGGGTCTCTGGAAACACCATATATTTT. Amino acids: CASSLGGHRVSGNTIYF.

The V call is TRBV2, the J call TRBJ2-2; 7 bases are a match to TRBD2. CDR1 SNHLY and CDR2 FYNNEI come from the germline V gene. The CDR3 covers 15 residues. V dropped 4 bases and J dropped 2; count of bases not matched to a gene: 4. This chain's CDR3 is CASSVAGVNTGELFF. CDR3 coding DNA: TGTGCCAGCAGTGTGGCGGGAGTTAACACCGGGGAGCTGTTTTTT.

The J gene is TRBJ2-7, the V gene TRBV5-1, with 8 bases identical to TRBD2. With 0 bases clipped from V and 6 bases from J, the junction kept 5 bases outside the gene matches. Germline V gene lookup returns CDR1 SGHRS and CDR2 YFSETQ. The CDR3 has 14 residues. The DNA of the CDR3 is TGCGCCAGCAGCTTGGCGGGGGGGCCCGGCGAGCAGTACTTC. This sequence encodes CASSLAGGPGEQYF.

V usage is TRBV29-1 and J usage is TRBJ1-1; D is unclear. This CDR3 region has 15 residues. Germline loops: CDR1 SQVTM, CDR2 ANQGSEA. Between the trimmed V and J ends, which lost 5 bases and 4 bases, there was a span of 20 bases. The CDR3: CSVYPPPWETTEAFF. CDR3 nucleotide sequence: TGCAGCGTTTACCCCCCTCCGTGGGAGACCACTGAAGCTTTCTTT. Variable domain in full (rest from reference TRBV29-1 and TRBJ1-1): SAVISQKPSRDICQRGTSLTIQCQVDSQVTMMFWYRQQPGQSLTLIATANQGSEATYESGFVIDKFPISRPNLTFSTLTVSNMSPEDSSIYLCSVYPPPWETTEAFFGQGTRLTVV.

The chain is built from TRBV5-4 and TRBJ2-6; 7 bases are shared with TRBD1. The CDR3 has 17 amino acids. V gave up 9 bases and J gave up 1 base; unmatched junction bases: 13. The germline V gene encodes CDR1 SGHNT and CDR2 YYREEE (reference sequence). The CDR3 here is CAISPGGSLSGANVLTF. The CDR3 nucleotides are TGTGCCATCTCTCCAGGGGGAAGTCTATCTGGGGCCAACGTCCTGACTTTC. The full variable domain, completed using reference TRBV5-4 and TRBJ2-6, is ETGVTQSPTHLIKTRGQQVTLRCSSQSGHNTVSWYQQALGQGPQFIFQYYREEENGRGNFPPRFSGLQFPNYSSELNVNALELDDSALYLCAISPGGSLSGANVLTFGAGSRLTVL.

This sequence joins TRBV5-1 and TRBJ2-1; the D gene is possibly TRBD1 (6 bases). Germline V gives CDR1 SGHRS, CDR2 YFSETQ. The V end lost 0 bases, the J end lost 3 bases, and 10 bases lay between the germline ends. The CDR3 has 15 amino acids. This chain's CDR3 is CASSLGGDNYNEQFF. CDR3 nucleotide sequence: TGCGCCAGCAGCTTGGGAGGGGACAACTACAATGAGCAGTTCTTC. Full variable domain (outside the CDR3, taken from reference TRBV5-1 and TRBJ2-1): KAGVTQTPRYLIKTRGQQVTLSCSPISGHRSVSWYQQTPGQGLQFLFEYFSETQRNKGNFPGRFSGRQFSNSRSEMNVSTLELGDSALYLCASSLGGDNYNEQFFGPGTRLTVL.

V gene TRBV19 combines with J gene TRBJ1-2; D is unresolved. Germline CDR1 reads LNHDA; CDR2 reads SQIVND (reference sequence). The CDR3 runs 11 residues. V lost 5 bases and J lost 8, with 9 bases in between. This chain's CDR3 is CASSGERGYTF. In DNA form, the CDR3 reads TGTGCCAGTAGTGGGGAGAGAGGCTACACCTTC.

The chain couples TRBV14 to TRBJ2-7; the D gene is possibly TRBD1 (6 bases). This CDR3 has 15 amino acids. Germline V lookup: CDR1 SGHDN, CDR2 FVKESK. V gave up 1 base and J gave up 2 bases, with 12 bases separating them. The CDR3 bases are TGTGCCAGCAGCCAAGCGACAGGCCCAACCTACGAGCAGTACTTC. This sequence encodes CASSQATGPTYEQYF. Supplemented by reference TRBV14 and TRBJ2-7, the full variable domain reads EAGVTQFPSHSVIEKGQTVTLRCDPISGHDNLYWYRRVMGKEIKFLLHFVKESKQDESGMPNNRFLAERTGGTYSTLKVQPAELEDSGVYFCASSQATGPTYEQYFGPGTRLTVT.

This sequence joins TRBV27 and TRBJ2-3; D is undetermined. Trimming removed 8 bases from V and 1 base from J, with 16 bases in between. This CDR3 is built from 15 residues. Germline V lookup: CDR1 MNHEY, CDR2 SMNVEV (reference sequence). The CDR3 DNA sequence: TGTGCCAGCCTTGTTGGGCCTCGAGGCACAGATACGCAGTATTTT. It translates to CASLVGPRGTDTQYF.

The chain joins TRBV7-3 to TRBJ2-1, with 9 nucleotides matching TRBD2. The CDR3 loop spans 16 amino acids. Trimming took 4 bases from V and 0 from J; bases not matched to a gene: 4. Germline CDR1 and CDR2: SGHTA and FQGTGA. The CDR3 protein is CASSSLAGSSYNEQFF. Written as DNA, the CDR3 is TGTGCCAGCAGCTCTCTAGCGGGGAGCTCCTACAATGAGCAGTTCTTC.

This chain connects TRBV19 to TRBJ1-5, with TRBD1 matching over 7 bases. This CDR3 has 13 amino acids. V lost 10 bases to trimming and J lost 10 bases; unmatched junction nucleotides: 13. In germline, CDR1 is LNHDA, CDR2 SQIVND (reference sequence). CDR3 in amino acids: CATGQDVGAPQHF. The CDR3 bases are TGTGCCACCGGACAGGATGTGGGAGCACCCCAGCATTTT.

The J gene is TRBJ1-5, the V gene TRBV30, with 7 bases lining up with TRBD1. The germline V gene encodes CDR1 GTSNPN and CDR2 SVGIG (reference sequence). V gave up 3 bases and J gave up 0 bases; unmatched junction bases: 2. This CDR3 is 14 amino acids long. The chain's CDR3 is CAWRRTGSNQPQHF. The DNA for the CDR3 is TGTGCCTGGAGGAGGACAGGTAGCAATCAGCCCCAGCATTTT.

V usage is TRBV6-5 and J usage is TRBJ2-7; D ambiguous. Per germline, CDR1 MNHEY and CDR2 SVGAGI. V lost 6 bases and J lost 3, with 12 bases in between. The length of the CDR3 is 13 residues. The CDR3 region has the DNA TGTGCCAGCAGACCTCGGGTGAGCTACGAGCAGTACTTC. It encodes CASRPRVSYEQYF.

This chain links TRBV9 with TRBJ2-7, with 7 bases that match TRBD1. Looked up from germline, CDR1 is SGDLS and CDR2 is YYNGEE. CDR3 length: 14 amino acids. The V segment lost 3 bases and the J segment 2 bases; nucleotides outside the gene matches: 5. The CDR3 nucleotides read TGTGCCAGCAGCGCGGGACAGTTAGCCTACGAGCAGTACTTC. It codes for CASSAGQLAYEQYF.

The chain recombines TRBV5-1 with TRBJ2-1, with 9 bases lining up with TRBD1. J gave up 9 bases and V 0 bases, and 4 bases lay outside the gene matches. CDR1 is SGHRS, CDR2 YFSETQ, per germline. The CDR3 contains 14 residues. The chain's CDR3 is CASSLGQGDSEQFF. CDR3 DNA: TGCGCCAGCAGCTTGGGACAGGGGGATTCTGAGCAGTTCTTC.

This clone has only a few counts. The rearrangement uses TRBV27 and TRBJ2-2, with no clear D. The CDR3 runs to 13 residues. Trimming took off 5 bases at V and 1 base at J, with 5 bases between the two ends. Germline V CDR1 and CDR2: MNHEY, SMNVEV (reference sequence). The DNA of the CDR3 is TGTGCCAGCAGTCCCCGGAACACCGGGGAGCTGTTTTTT. Protein sequence: CASSPRNTGELFF.